These T cell receptor beta chains were read from a single sample in a study of T cells after yellow fever vaccination. TCRdb called the 5' RACE reads again in MiXCR, with one record for every CDR3 protein. The data contain some 150,000 distinct CDR3 sequences, roughly 11% of them singletons. The sequenced sample was CD8+ T cells sorted from PBMCs, obtained 15 days after the yellow fever booster vaccination. These receptors came from a man aged 18 to 30 who received the YFV17D yellow fever vaccine. CDR3s include the opening cysteine and the closing phenylalanine or tryptophan. D genes are given only for firm matches. Clone size, where shown, is once, few, many, or a class for clones that have expanded.

few | TRBJ2-3 | TRBV15 | - | TGTGCCACCGAACGGGGCGGCACAGATACGCAGTATTTT | CATERGGTDTQYF
- | TRBJ1-2 | TRBV3-1 | - | TGTGCCAGCAGCCATCTGGACGTGGGAACCTATGGCTACACCTTC | CASSHLDVGTYGYTF
- | TRBJ1-1 | TRBV4-3 | - | TGCGCCAGCAGCCAAGATCCGGGGAGCACTGAAGCTTTCTTT | CASSQDPGSTEAFF
- | TRBJ2-4 | TRBV7-8 | - | TGTGCCAGCAGCTTAGGGACAGTTGGTTACATTCAGTACTTC | CASSLGTVGYIQYF
- | TRBJ1-2 | TRBV9 | - | TGTGCCAGCAGCGTAGGTCGGGGGCCCTATGGCTACACCTTC | CASSVGRGPYGYTF
few | TRBJ2-2 | TRBV12-3/TRBV12-4 | TRBD2 | TGTGCCAGCAGAGCGACTAGCGGGGGGGCGGCCGGGGAGCTGTTTTTT | CASRATSGGAAGELFF
many | TRBJ1-5 | TRBV24-1 | TRBD1 | TGTGCCACCCCGGACAGGGGGGAAAAACAGCCCCAGCATTTT | CATPDRGEKQPQHF
many | TRBJ2-3 | TRBV6-4 | TRBD2 | TGTGCCAGCAGTGAGGCTAGCGGGGATAGCACAGATACGCAGTATTTT | CASSEASGDSTDTQYF
few | TRBJ1-1 | TRBV5-1 | - | TGCGCCAGCAGCTTGGCCCGACCCATACCCAGCACTGAAGCTTTCTTT | CASSLARPIPSTEAFF
- | TRBJ2-3 | TRBV11-2 | - | TGTGCCAGCAGCTTTTCGATCAGGGTCGCAGATACGCAGTATTTT | CASSFSIRVADTQYF
- | TRBJ2-3 | TRBV29-1 | - | TGCAGCGTAACCTGGGGGGGGCGAATCACAGATACGCAGTATTTT | CSVTWGGRITDTQYF
many | TRBJ2-7 | TRBV4-1 | - | TGCGCCAGCAGCCAAGAGGTAGGGAATTACGAGCAGTACTTC | CASSQEVGNYEQYF
- | TRBJ2-3 | TRBV20-1 | TRBD2 | TGCAGTGCTAGTCTGGGCGGGGGGAGGACAGATACGCAGTATTTT | CSASLGGGRTDTQYF
- | TRBJ2-7 | TRBV19 | TRBD1 | TGTGCCAGCGCTACCGGGACAGGGATCTACGAGCAGTACTTC | CASATGTGIYEQYF
- | TRBJ1-1 | TRBV29-1 | - | TGCAGCATCCCTCAGAGGACGGGGTTAAACACTGAAGCTTTCTTT | CSIPQRTGLNTEAFF
few | TRBJ2-1 | TRBV11-2 | - | TGTGCCAGCAGCTTATCCGGGGTGCCCATCTACAATGAGCAGTTCTTC | CASSLSGVPIYNEQFF
few | TRBJ2-4 | TRBV4-2 | TRBD2 | TGTGCCAGCAGCCAAGATCAGGCAGCGGGGGGGCACATTCAGTACTTC | CASSQDQAAGGHIQYF
- | TRBJ1-5 | TRBV2 | - | TGTGCCAGCACAAAAGGGCTTAGCAATCAGCCCCAGCATTTT | CASTKGLSNQPQHF
few | TRBJ1-1 | TRBV7-6 | TRBD1 | TGTGCCAGCAGCTCAGGGACAGGGGAAGCTTTCTTT | CASSSGTGEAFF
few | TRBJ2-1 | TRBV6-5 | - | TGTGCCAGCAGCAGTAGGGAGACTGAGCAGTTCTTC | CASSSRETEQFF
few | TRBJ1-2 | TRBV27 | - | TGTGCCACCCCGAGGTCCAGGAGGTATGGCTACACCTTC | CATPRSRRYGYTF
few | TRBJ2-7 | TRBV29-1 | - | TGCAGCGTTGCCGACAGCTACGAGCAGTACTTC | CSVADSYEQYF
many | TRBJ2-1 | TRBV20-1 | TRBD2 | TGCAGTGCTAGAGATTATGAACTAGCGGGGGCCCCGTCTGAGCAGTTCTTC | CSARDYELAGAPSEQFF
- | TRBJ2-7 | TRBV7-9 | TRBD2 | TGTGCCACAGACGGCGGGAGCTCCTACGAGCAGTACTTC | CATDGGSSYEQYF
few | TRBJ2-3 | TRBV27 | - | TGTGCCAGCACCCACACAGATACGCAGTATTTT | CASTHTDTQYF
few | TRBJ2-3 | TRBV7-3 | TRBD2 | TGTGCCAGCAGCTTTCTAGCGGGGGGGCCGGGCACAGATACGCAGTATTTT | CASSFLAGGPGTDTQYF
- | TRBJ2-1 | TRBV19 | - | TGTGCCAGTAGTATAGGAGGTAGCGCCAATGAGCAGTTCTTC | CASSIGGSANEQFF
- | TRBJ1-2 | TRBV7-9 | - | TGTGCCAGCAGCTTACAGGCTGGCTACACCTTC | CASSLQAGYTF
few | TRBJ2-1 | TRBV12-3/TRBV12-4 | - | TGTGCCAGCAGTGCAGGGGAGCAGTTCTTC | CASSAGEQFF
few | TRBJ2-2 | TRBV20-1 | - | TGCAGTGCTACGACTGGGGCCTACACCGGGGAGCTGTTTTTT | CSATTGAYTGELFF
few | TRBJ1-1 | TRBV6-2/TRBV6-3 | TRBD1 | TGTGCCAGCAGCCCCGACAGGGAGAACACTGAAGCTTTCTTT | CASSPDRENTEAFF
few | TRBJ1-2 | TRBV29-1 | - | TGCAGCCTCAGAGATATGTTTGGCTACACCTTC | CSLRDMFGYTF
few | TRBJ2-1 | TRBV7-9 | - | TGTGCCAGCAGCTCGGGTTGGGGCTCCTACAATGAGCAGTTCTTC | CASSSGWGSYNEQFF
few | TRBJ1-3 | TRBV7-9 | - | TGTGCCAGCACCTCTCCGGACTCTGGAAACACCATATATTTT | CASTSPDSGNTIYF
many | TRBJ1-1 | TRBV12-3/TRBV12-4 | - | TGTGCCAGCAGACCCCGATCAGGCAACACTGAAGCTTTCTTT | CASRPRSGNTEAFF
many | TRBJ1-2 | TRBV5-4 | - | TGTGCCAGCAGCCTAACAGGGATTTACACCTTC | CASSLTGIYTF
- | TRBJ1-3 | TRBV15 | - | TGTGCCACCAGCGAACAGGGTTCTGGAAACACCATATATTTT | CATSEQGSGNTIYF
- | TRBJ1-2 | TRBV10-2 | - | TGCGCCAGCAGCACAGTAGCCCTTGGCTACACCTTC | CASSTVALGYTF
- | TRBJ2-3 | TRBV6-5 | - | TGTGCCAGCAGTTACGGGACGGAGACAGATACGCAGTATTTT | CASSYGTETDTQYF
- | TRBJ2-1 | TRBV5-4 | - | TGTGCCAGTTCGGGGGCGACAGGGATGTCATTAGATGAGCAGTTCTTC | CASSGATGMSLDEQFF
- | TRBJ2-5 | TRBV12-3/TRBV12-4 | - | TGTGCCAGCAGTTCCCAGGGGTTCGGGGAGACCCAGTACTTC | CASSSQGFGETQYF
- | TRBJ2-6 | TRBV2 | - | TGTGCCAGCAGCGCCAGGGTCCGTGGGGCCAACGTCCTGACTTTC | CASSARVRGANVLTF
many | TRBJ1-2 | TRBV7-6 | - | TGTGCCAGCCATGCCACAGGGCTTTCATTCTATGGCTACACCTTC | CASHATGLSFYGYTF
few | TRBJ1-1 | TRBV7-9 | - | TGTGCCGGGGAGAGAACCATTGGAGGGACGAACACTGAAGCTTTCTTT | CAGERTIGGTNTEAFF
- | TRBJ1-6 | TRBV6-2/TRBV6-3 | - | TGTGCCAGCAGTTACGACAGCAATTCACCCCTCCACTTT | CASSYDSNSPLHF
once | TRBJ2-1 | TRBV4-1 | - | TGCGCCAGCAGCCAAGAGACCGGGTGGGAGCAGTTCTTC | CASSQETGWEQFF
few | TRBJ2-1 | TRBV7-3 | - | TGTGCCAGCAGCTTAAGTGACGCCAGGTCCCCCAATGAGCAGTTCTTC | CASSLSDARSPNEQFF
- | TRBJ2-2 | TRBV11-2 | TRBD1 | TGTGCCAGCACCGACAGGGCGGGCTTGACCGGGGAGCTGTTTTTT | CASTDRAGLTGELFF
few | TRBJ2-5 | TRBV29-1 | - | TGCAGCGTAGAGTCGGGGGCTGGGGAGACCCAGTACTTC | CSVESGAGETQYF
- | TRBJ2-3 | TRBV9 | - | TGTGCCAGCAGCGTAGGTGGGACGCTGACTAGCACAGATACGCAGTATTTT | CASSVGGTLTSTDTQYF
few | TRBJ1-1 | TRBV7-9 | TRBD1 | TGTGCCAGCAGTAGACAGGGGGCGGTTACTGAAGCTTTCTTT | CASSRQGAVTEAFF
few | TRBJ2-1 | TRBV6-6 | TRBD1 | TGTGCCAGCAGTTCTCCGGGACAGGGGGTCAATGAGCAGTTCTTC | CASSSPGQGVNEQFF
- | TRBJ1-5 | TRBV2 | - | TGTGCCAGCAGGGGGGGGACGCAAAAAGTTAGCAATCAGCCCCAGCATTTT | CASRGGTQKVSNQPQHF